The 27 T cell receptor beta chains below were found in one sample sequenced in a study of human T cells and chemical hapten exposure. Indicated time point: pre-sensitization, week 0. Specified treatment: therapeutic diphenylcyclopropenone sensitization with weekly scalp DPC. TCRdb fed the RACE reads into MiXCR, producing one record per CDR3 protein. In the table there are 60,000 to 75,000 distinct CDR3 sequences, around 7% of which are singletons. Sequencing used whole blood, obtained in connection with sensitization to the hapten diphenylcyclopropenone (DPC). Every receptor here comes from a woman under 40 with alopecia areata. Some clones in this sample may be carry-over from other donors' samples.

This clonotype showed up many times. The chain carries TRBV4-2 and TRBJ2-1, with 12 bases identical to TRBD2. There are 15 residues in the CDR3. J gave up 7 bases and V 4 bases, and 5 bases lay outside the gene matches. CDR1 and CDR2 (germline): LGHNA, YNFKEQ. CDR3 DNA: TGTGCCAGCAGCCCGACTAGCGGGGGACCTAATGAGCAGTTCTTC. Its translation: CASSPTSGGPNEQFF.

This clonotype was seen a handful of times. This chain joins TRBV29-1 and TRBJ2-2, with 10 bases that match TRBD1. Per the germline V gene, CDR1 is SQVTM and CDR2 is ANQGSEA. The junction had 7 bases not matched to a gene; V was cut back by 6 bases and J by 3 bases. This CDR3 spans 15 amino acids. CDR3 sequence reads: CSVEGQGSYTGELFF. DNA of the CDR3: TGCAGCGTCGAGGGACAGGGGTCTTACACCGGGGAGCTGTTTTTT.

This clonotype was recorded at least ten times. This chain connects TRBV13 to TRBJ1-1; D is ambiguous. CDR3 size: 15 residues. Germline-derived CDR1 and CDR2 are PRHDT and FYEKMQ (reference sequence). V lost 2 bases, J lost 3 bases, and 13 bases lay in between. CDR3 bases: TGTGCCAGCAGCTTATGGTGGGCCGAGGACACTGAAGCTTTCTTT. Its translation is CASSLWWAEDTEAFF. The variable domain in full, with the rest retrieved from reference TRBV13 and TRBJ1-1, is AAGVIQSPRHLIKEKRETATLKCYPIPRHDTVYWYQQGPGQDPQFLISFYEKMQSDKGSIPDRFSAQQFSDYHSELNMSSLELGDSALYFCASSLWWAEDTEAFFGQGTRLTVV.

This clonotype was detected many times. This chain links TRBV19 with TRBJ1-6; no clear D gene. The germline V gene has CDR1 LNHDA and CDR2 SQIVND (reference sequence). The CDR3 sequence is 16 residues long. V lost 8 bases to trimming and J lost 2 bases, with 16 bases between them. The CDR3 spells CASHVGSGPYNSPLHF. For the CDR3, the DNA is TGTGCCAGTCACGTCGGGTCCGGACCCTATAATTCACCCCTCCACTTT.

This clonotype showed up many times. The chain carries TRBV5-1 and TRBJ1-1; D might be TRBD1 (6 bases). Deletions cut 4 bases from V and 6 bases from J, with 19 bases between. This CDR3 is built from 15 residues. The V gene's germline CDR1 is SGHRS and CDR2 YFSETQ. CDR3 DNA: TGCGCCAGCAGCCAGATGGGACAAATGGGCCCTGAAGCTTTCTTT. Translating it yields CASSQMGQMGPEAFF. The full variable domain, in which reference TRBV5-1 and TRBJ1-1 provide the parts outside the CDR3, is KAGVTQTPRYLIKTRGQQVTLSCSPISGHRSVSWYQQTPGQGLQFLFEYFSETQRNKGNFPGRFSGRQFSNSRSEMNVSTLELGDSALYLCASSQMGQMGPEAFFGQGTRLTVV.

This clonotype has at least ten counts. CDR3 sequence (DNA): TGTGCCAGCAGAATCGGTGGCCCCGGGTCCTACGAGCAGTACTTC. Translation: CASRIGGPGSYEQYF. The chain links TRBV27 to TRBJ2-7; no reliable D call. The CDR3 contains 15 residues. V lost 6 bases and J 1 base, leaving 16 bases between the germline ends. The V gene's germline CDR1 is MNHEY and CDR2 SMNVEV (reference sequence).

This clonotype came up many times. The V and J genes are TRBV30 and TRBJ2-3, with 9 bases fitting TRBD2. V was clipped by 7 bases and J by 6 bases; unmatched bases: 11. This CDR3 comprises 14 residues. Germline V gene data show CDR1 as GTSNPN and CDR2 as SVGIG (reference sequence). CDR3 in DNA: TGTGCCTTACGACCGGGACTAGCTGTGGATACGCAGTATTTT. This gives the protein CALRPGLAVDTQYF.

This clonotype occurred many times. The chain couples TRBV11-2 to TRBJ2-4; D possibly uses TRBD1 or TRBD2 (5 bases each). The CDR3 is made up of 15 amino acids. Looked up from germline, CDR1 is SGHAT and CDR2 is FQNNGV. The V end was cut by 2 bases, the J end by 0 bases, with 8 bases between. CDR3 nucleotide sequence: TGTGCCAGCAGCTTAACAGGACTAGCCAAAAACATTCAGTACTTC. Its translation is CASSLTGLAKNIQYF.

The sample holds many counts of this clonotype. This sequence joins TRBV7-9 and TRBJ1-1; no clear D. CDR1 and CDR2 from the germline V gene are SEHNR and FQNEAQ (reference sequence). V was pared by 5 bases and J by 6 bases, with 13 bases between. The length of the CDR3 is 13 residues. The CDR3 reads CASSQPRGAEAFF. The CDR3 DNA follows: TGTGCCAGCAGCCAACCGAGAGGCGCTGAAGCTTTCTTT.

Many counts were recorded for this clonotype. V gene TRBV7-8 combines with J gene TRBJ2-1, with D unclear. Germline CDR1 SGHVS, CDR2 FQNEAQ. V was cut by 5 bases and J by 3 bases, with 14 bases left in between. The CDR3 consists of 15 residues. The CDR3 reads CASSPPSLYYNEQFF. The CDR3, as DNA: TGTGCCAGCAGCCCACCCTCCCTCTACTACAATGAGCAGTTCTTC.

There are many counts of this clonotype. In nucleotides, the CDR3 is TGTGCCAGCAGCTACCCCAATCAGCCCCAGCATTTT. Its protein product is CASSYPNQPQHF. The rearrangement links TRBV5-8 to TRBJ1-5; D gene uncertain. CDR1 is SGHTS and CDR2 is YDEGEE in the germline V gene. CDR3 length equals 12 residues. V was trimmed by 3 bases and J by 3 bases, leaving 4 bases between them.

This clonotype was found a few times. V is TRBV20-1 and J is TRBJ2-3; TRBD1 might be the D (5 bases). This CDR3 is 13 amino acids long. V was cut by 1 base and J by 4 bases, with 9 bases left in between. CDR1 is DFQATT, CDR2 SNEGSKA, per germline (reference sequence). Here the CDR3 reads CSARVPGSDTQYF. The CDR3 DNA follows: TGCAGTGCTAGAGTTCCAGGGTCAGATACGCAGTATTTT.

This clonotype was counted many times. The genes are TRBV7-9 and TRBJ1-1; D not resolved. The CDR3 sequence is 15 residues long. Germline CDR1 reads SEHNR; CDR2 reads FQNEAQ (reference sequence). V shed 3 bases and J shed 8 bases, with 19 bases lying between them. CDR3 sequence reads: CASSFLLIFEPEAFF. The CDR3 DNA reads as TGTGCCAGCAGCTTTTTGTTGATTTTCGAGCCGGAAGCTTTCTTT. Combining the CDR3 with reference TRBV7-9 and TRBJ1-1 gives the whole variable domain DTGVSQNPRHKITKRGQNVTFRCDPISEHNRLYWYRQTLGQGPEFLTYFQNEAQLEKSRLLSDRFSAERPKGSFSTLEIQRTEQGDSAMYLCASSFLLIFEPEAFFGQGTRLTVV.

This clonotype was seen many times. This chain connects TRBV6-1 to TRBJ2-7, with TRBD1 matching 9 bases. Trimming cost V 7 bases and J 3 bases; bases outside gene matches: 10. Per the germline V gene, CDR1 is MNHNS and CDR2 is SASEGT. The CDR3 spans 15 residues. The CDR3 region has the DNA TGTGCCAGCAATTCATTGGGACAGGGACTCTACGAGCAGTACTTC. Translating it yields CASNSLGQGLYEQYF.

This clonotype was recorded many times. The chain joins TRBV5-1 to TRBJ2-5; TRBD1 is a possible D gene (6 bases). V lost 3 bases to trimming and J lost 4 bases, with 13 bases between them. The CDR3 contains 14 residues. CDR1 is SGHRS, CDR2 YFSETQ, per germline. The CDR3 region has the DNA TGCGCCAGCAGCTCTCCAGGGGTTGGAGAGACCCAGTACTTC. The encoded protein is CASSSPGVGETQYF.

In this sample, this clonotype turned up many times. The chain employs TRBV3-1 and TRBJ2-1; 8 bases are shared with TRBD2. The CDR3 totals 15 residues. V shed 4 bases and J 9 bases; nucleotides not matched to a gene: 11. CDR1 and CDR2 from the germline V gene are LGHDT and YNNKEL (reference sequence). CDR3 nucleotides: TGTGCCAGCAGCCCTCCAGAGCTAGCGGGCGGTGAGCAGTTCTTC. Translation: CASSPPELAGGEQFF.

Ten or more counts support this clonotype. This chain joins TRBV6-1 and TRBJ2-7, with D tentatively TRBD2 (5 bases). The V end lost 6 bases, the J end lost 10 bases, and 22 bases lay between the germline ends. The CDR3 has 14 amino acids. Germline CDR1 and CDR2: MNHNS and SASEGT. The CDR3 here is CASRTTGFEAIQYF. CDR3 in DNA: TGTGCCAGCAGGACCACGGGGTTTGAGGCCATCCAGTACTTC.

As concerns this clonotype: A read error is possible here, since a much larger clone lies one base away. The V call is TRBV2, the J call TRBJ1-2, with 7 bases identical to TRBD1. Germline V lookup: CDR1 SNHLY, CDR2 FYNNEI. The CDR3 has 12 amino acids. This chain's CDR3 is CANSEGADGYTF. CDR3 nucleotide sequence: TGTGCCAACAGTGAGGGGGCGGATGGCTACACCTTC.

The CDR3 here is CSARRGDINQPQHF. CDR3 coding DNA: TGCAGTGCTCGCCGTGGGGATATCAATCAGCCCCAGCATTTT. This chain uses TRBV20-1 with TRBJ1-5; D remains unclear. CDR1 DFQATT and CDR2 SNEGSKA come from the germline V gene (reference sequence). This CDR3 region has 14 residues. The V end was cut by 5 bases, the J end by 3 bases, with 14 bases between.

This clonotype was found many times. The chain is built from TRBV3-1 and TRBJ1-2, with D perhaps TRBD1 (5 bases). From germline, CDR1 is LGHDT and CDR2 YNNKEL (reference sequence). The CDR3 is made up of 14 amino acids. With 4 bases removed from V and 2 bases from J, the gap between germline ends came to 11 bases. The CDR3 here is CASSPDGGNYGYTF. The CDR3 DNA reads TGTGCCAGCAGCCCGGACGGGGGAAACTATGGCTACACCTTC.

The chain has TRBV9 and TRBJ1-2; D is ambiguous. Trimming took 0 bases from V and 2 from J, leaving 8 bases between them. This CDR3 comprises 14 residues. Looked up from germline, CDR1 is SGDLS and CDR2 is YYNGEE. CDR3 DNA sequence: TGTGCCAGCAGCGTAGACTACAGAAACTATGGCTACACCTTC. Translating it yields CASSVDYRNYGYTF.

This clonotype occurred a few times. J is TRBJ1-6 and V is TRBV19; D is uncertain. The germline V and J ends were trimmed by 3 bases and 7 bases, with 4 bases remaining between them. There are 12 residues in the CDR3. The V gene's germline CDR1 is LNHDA and CDR2 SQIVND (reference sequence). This CDR3 reads CASSIGNSPLHF. The DNA of the CDR3 is TGTGCCAGTAGTATCGGGAATTCACCCCTCCACTTT.

This clonotype was seen repeatedly, ten times or more. The chain combines TRBV29-1 with TRBJ2-1; 15 positions agree with TRBD2. This CDR3 contains 18 residues. With 6 bases clipped from V and 8 bases from J, the junction kept 17 bases outside the gene matches. Germline-derived CDR1 and CDR2 are SQVTM and ANQGSEA. In DNA form, the CDR3 reads TGCAGCGTCTGGACTAGCGGGGGGGCCGGCGTCCTACTCGATGAGCAGTTCTTC. This sequence encodes CSVWTSGGAGVLLDEQFF.

In its sample, this clonotype was seen a few times. The chain has TRBV18 and TRBJ1-5; D gene uncertain. V was trimmed by 5 bases and J by 7 bases, leaving 12 bases between them. CDR1 is KGHSH and CDR2 is LQKENI in the germline V gene. The CDR3 spans 13 residues. DNA of the CDR3: TGTGCCAGCTCATGGGAGAAGGAGCAGCCCCAGCATTTT. It specifies CASSWEKEQPQHF.

This clonotype was seen only once. This chain connects TRBV5-1 to TRBJ2-2; TRBD2 matches at 14 bases. The germline gives CDR1 SGHRS, CDR2 YFSETQ. V dropped 3 bases and J dropped 2; count of bases not matched to a gene: 6. This CDR3 has 18 residues. Written as DNA, the CDR3 is TGCGCCAGCAGCTCGGGACTAGCGGGGGCCTTAAACACCGGGGAGCTGTTTTTT. This translates into CASSSGLAGALNTGELFF.

In its sample, this clonotype was seen many times. This chain connects TRBV11-3 to TRBJ2-3, with a tentative D call TRBD1 (5 bases). The CDR3 totals 15 residues. V lost 0 bases and J 3 bases, leaving 10 bases between the germline ends. The germline CDR1 and CDR2 sequences are SGHNT and YENEEA. Here the CDR3 DNA reads TGTGCCAGCAGCTTAGAAGGGGTGTCGACAGATACGCAGTATTTT. It specifies CASSLEGVSTDTQYF.

The sample holds many counts of this clonotype. V and J are TRBV5-1 and TRBJ1-5; D is perhaps TRBD1 (5 bases). This CDR3 has 15 amino acids. The V end lost 1 base, the J end lost 3 bases, and 11 bases lay between the germline ends. CDR1 SGHRS and CDR2 YFSETQ come from the germline V gene. CDR3 amino acids: CASSLTGTFNQPQHF. For the CDR3, the DNA is TGCGCCAGCAGCTTGACCGGGACCTTCAATCAGCCCCAGCATTTT.